This T cell receptor beta chain is from a study of cytomegalovirus exposure and HLA in healthy donors. Generated by immunoSEQ multiplex PCR, the TCRdb table keeps only in-frame clones and is missing some. The sample gives more than 300,000 clones, 86% of which show up once; 0.65% to 0.95% is in the top ten. CDR3 length equals 16 residues. CDR1 and CDR2 from the germline V gene are WSHSY and SAAADI. V gave up 7 bases and J gave up 5 bases; unmatched junction bases: 15. This TCR derives from a young woman in good health and CMV-seronegative. The V call is TRBV10-2, the J call TRBJ1-2, with 8 bases aligning to TRBD1. Sequencing was carried out using PBMCs. The CDR3 reads CASTLILSGGGYGYTF. As DNA, the CDR3 is TGCGCCAGCACCTTAATTCTCTCAGGGGGCGGATATGGCTACACCTTC.